This is a list of T cell receptor beta chains from one sample in a study of shared clonotypes between healthy human individuals. Data came from immunoSEQ multiplex PCR; TCRdb stores just in-frame clones and leaves some out. The sample lists some 1 million clones, around 74% occurring once. The sequenced sample was memory CD4+ T cells sorted from blood. These receptors originate from a man aged 18 to 29 in good health. Each CDR3 is given with its conserved first and last residue. Each record gives: clone size, J gene, D gene, V gene, CDR3 protein, CDR3 DNA. D genes are given only for firm matches. Clone size is stated in some rows and not others, as once, few, many or a class when expanded.

clone size: NA
J gene: TRBJ2-3
D gene: TRBD2
V gene: TRBV4-1
CDR3 protein: CASSQDSLAGARRTDTQYF
CDR3 DNA: TGCGCCAGCAGCCAAGATTCGCTAGCGGGGGCCCGGCGAACAGATACGCAGTATTTT

clone size: few
J gene: TRBJ2-5
D gene: TRBD1
V gene: TRBV6-1
CDR3 protein: CASSAWDRGVRYF
CDR3 DNA: TGTGCCAGCAGTGCCTGGGACAGGGGGGTTCGGTACTTC

clone size: few
J gene: TRBJ2-3
D gene: NA
V gene: TRBV14
CDR3 protein: CASSQDRSLDTQYF
CDR3 DNA: TGTGCCAGCAGCCAAGATAGGTCCCTAGATACGCAGTATTTT

clone size: NA
J gene: TRBJ2-3
D gene: NA
V gene: TRBV5-1
CDR3 protein: CASSLGRATIGDTQYF
CDR3 DNA: TGCGCCAGCAGCTTGGGGAGGGCTACGATAGGGGACACGCAGTATTTT

clone size: NA
J gene: TRBJ2-6
D gene: NA
V gene: TRBV5-1
CDR3 protein: CASSTGGSRPGANVLTF
CDR3 DNA: TGCGCCAGCAGCACGGGGGGCTCTAGACCAGGGGCCAACGTCCTGACTTTC

clone size: once
J gene: TRBJ2-3
D gene: TRBD2
V gene: TRBV7-2
CDR3 protein: CASSPRSSGRSDTQYF
CDR3 DNA: TGTGCCAGCAGCCCCCGGTCTAGCGGGAGGTCAGATACGCAGTATTTT

clone size: NA
J gene: TRBJ2-2
D gene: TRBD1
V gene: TRBV7-3
CDR3 protein: CASSPGDRADTGELFF
CDR3 DNA: TGTGCCAGCAGCCCGGGGGACAGGGCGGACACCGGGGAGCTGTTTTTT

clone size: NA
J gene: TRBJ2-5
D gene: TRBD2
V gene: TRBV5-6
CDR3 protein: CASSLELAGGGAWRKTQYF
CDR3 DNA: TGTGCCAGCAGCTTGGAGCTAGCGGGGGGCGGGGCGTGGCGGAAGACCCAGTACTTC

clone size: NA
J gene: TRBJ1-1
D gene: TRBD1
V gene: TRBV13
CDR3 protein: CASSRAGQGWDTEAFF
CDR3 DNA: TGTGCCAGCAGCCGCGCCGGACAGGGTTGGGACACTGAAGCTTTCTTT

clone size: once
J gene: TRBJ1-5
D gene: NA
V gene: TRBV30
CDR3 protein: CAFSGGNQPQHF
CDR3 DNA: TGTGCCTTCTCCGGAGGAAATCAGCCCCAGCATTTT

clone size: NA
J gene: TRBJ2-4
D gene: NA
V gene: TRBV9
CDR3 protein: CAIKVWPAKNIQYF
CDR3 DNA: TGTGCCATCAAGGTCTGGCCGGCCAAAAACATTCAGTACTTC

clone size: NA
J gene: TRBJ2-2
D gene: NA
V gene: TRBV5-1
CDR3 protein: CASSLGGVDTGELFF
CDR3 DNA: TGCGCCAGCAGCCTGGGCGGTGTTGACACCGGGGAGCTGTTTTTT

clone size: NA
J gene: TRBJ2-7
D gene: NA
V gene: TRBV5-1
CDR3 protein: CASSLAGSSYEQYF
CDR3 DNA: TGCGCCAGCAGCTTGGCAGGTAGCTCCTACGAGCAGTACTTC

clone size: NA
J gene: TRBJ1-1
D gene: TRBD1
V gene: TRBV7-2
CDR3 protein: CASSLGTGLGYPGGTEAFF
CDR3 DNA: TGTGCCAGCAGCCTTGGGACAGGGTTAGGCTATCCCGGGGGCACTGAAGCTTTCTTT

clone size: NA
J gene: TRBJ1-4
D gene: NA
V gene: TRBV19
CDR3 protein: CASTESGATNEKLFF
CDR3 DNA: TGTGCCAGTACGGAGTCCGGGGCAACTAATGAAAAACTGTTTTTT

clone size: NA
J gene: TRBJ2-7
D gene: TRBD1
V gene: TRBV5-1
CDR3 protein: CASSGTDRGGEQYF
CDR3 DNA: TGCGCCAGCAGCGGTACGGACAGGGGAGGCGAGCAGTACTTC

clone size: NA
J gene: TRBJ1-3
D gene: TRBD1
V gene: TRBV5-1
CDR3 protein: CASSSDPGTAYLSGNTIYF
CDR3 DNA: TGCGCCAGCAGCTCCGACCCCGGGACAGCTTATCTCTCTGGAAACACCATATATTTT

clone size: NA
J gene: TRBJ1-1
D gene: TRBD1
V gene: TRBV19
CDR3 protein: CASSQAGGGLNTEAFF
CDR3 DNA: TGTGCCAGTAGTCAGGCAGGGGGCGGGTTGAACACTGAAGCTTTCTTT

clone size: few
J gene: TRBJ2-1
D gene: TRBD2
V gene: TRBV10-3
CDR3 protein: CAISGLAGGRATYNEQFF
CDR3 DNA: TGTGCCATCAGCGGACTAGCGGGGGGTAGGGCGACCTACAATGAGCAGTTCTTC

clone size: NA
J gene: TRBJ1-1
D gene: TRBD1
V gene: TRBV6-5
CDR3 protein: CASSYTRTGTEAFF
CDR3 DNA: TGTGCCAGCAGTTACACCCGGACAGGCACTGAAGCTTTCTTT

clone size: NA
J gene: TRBJ2-3
D gene: NA
V gene: TRBV19
CDR3 protein: CASTPTGISNTQYF
CDR3 DNA: TGTGCCAGTACCCCCACGGGGATCTCGAATACGCAGTATTTT

clone size: NA
J gene: TRBJ2-3
D gene: NA
V gene: TRBV2
CDR3 protein: CASSEVSASDTQYF
CDR3 DNA: TGTGCCAGCAGTGAAGTGTCCGCATCAGATACGCAGTATTTT

clone size: NA
J gene: TRBJ2-5
D gene: NA
V gene: TRBV18
CDR3 protein: CASSHTGPSLQETQYF
CDR3 DNA: TGTGCCAGCTCACATACCGGACCGTCACTCCAAGAGACCCAGTACTTC

clone size: once
J gene: TRBJ1-5
D gene: TRBD1
V gene: TRBV14
CDR3 protein: CASSQDRFYYRGLFNRYSNQPQHF
CDR3 DNA: TGTGCCAGCAGCCAAGATCGGTTTTACTACAGGGGGCTTTTCAATCGCTATAGCAATCAGCCCCAGCATTTT

clone size: NA
J gene: TRBJ2-2
D gene: NA
V gene: TRBV4-3
CDR3 protein: CASALSMNTGELFF
CDR3 DNA: TGCGCCAGCGCCCTGAGCATGAACACCGGGGAGCTGTTTTTT

clone size: NA
J gene: TRBJ2-5
D gene: TRBD1
V gene: TRBV19
CDR3 protein: CASGPGGRETQYF
CDR3 DNA: TGTGCCAGTGGGCCAGGGGGCAGAGAGACCCAGTACTTC

clone size: NA
J gene: TRBJ1-2
D gene: NA
V gene: TRBV7-9
CDR3 protein: CASNSREGRGYTF
CDR3 DNA: TGTGCCAGCAACTCCAGGGAAGGTCGGGGCTACACCTTC

clone size: NA
J gene: TRBJ1-2
D gene: NA
V gene: TRBV28
CDR3 protein: CASSLVANYGYTF
CDR3 DNA: TGTGCCAGCAGTCTCGTAGCTAACTATGGCTACACCTTC

clone size: NA
J gene: TRBJ2-7
D gene: TRBD1
V gene: TRBV27
CDR3 protein: CASSLRTGGLRTAYEQYF
CDR3 DNA: TGTGCCAGCAGTTTGAGGACAGGGGGTTTAAGGACTGCCTACGAGCAGTACTTC